These T cell receptor beta chains were read from a single sample in a study of T cell repertoires in cytomegalovirus infection. MiXCR was run by TCRdb on the reads, yielding one entry per CDR3 protein. The sample lists 450,000 to 550,000 distinct CDR3 sequences; about 42% were seen once. The antigens for these receptors are not known. Sequenced material: cultured PBMCs, taken from culture after CMV antigen stimulation. These receptors all come from a human donor in good health (CMV status not recorded). Some clones in this sample may be carry-over from other donors' samples. Both conserved end residues are part of each CDR3. The D gene is left open where the match is weak. Clone sizes are given selectively: once, few, many, or a class where the clone is expanded.

>TRBV6-1|TRBJ1-5|-|-
TGTGCCAGCAGTGGTGCAGGGTTCAATCAGCCCCAGCATTTT
CASSGAGFNQPQHF
>TRBV7-4|TRBJ2-7|-|-
TGTGCCAGCAGCCTGACGGCGATGACCTACGAGCAGTACTTC
CASSLTAMTYEQYF
>TRBV20-1|TRBJ2-1|-|-
TGCAGCACAAGCGGGCAGACCTACAATGAGCAGTTCTTC
CSTSGQTYNEQFF
>TRBV12-3/TRBV12-4|TRBJ2-6|few|-
TGTGCCAGCAGTGACCTCCTCTCTGGGGCCAACGTCCTGACTTTC
CASSDLLSGANVLTF
>TRBV19|TRBJ2-4|-|-
TGTGCCAGCCGCGCCCCCCTTCGCGGGTGGAACATTCAGTACTTC
CASRAPLRGWNIQYF
>TRBV6-6|TRBJ1-4|few|-
TGTGCCACCAGGGGAGGTGGGGGCATGGGTGAAAAACTGTTTTTT
CATRGGGGMGEKLFF
>TRBV7-9|TRBJ2-2|few|-
TGTGCCAGCAAGGCCCGACAGAACACCGGGGAGCTGTTTTTT
CASKARQNTGELFF
>TRBV4-1|TRBJ2-2|-|-
TGCGCCAGCAGCCCCAACCAGAACACCGGGGAGCTGTTTTTT
CASSPNQNTGELFF
>TRBV29-1|TRBJ2-7|-|TRBD1
TGCAGCGTTGAGGGGGACAGGGAGAGCTCCTACGAGCAGTACTTC
CSVEGDRESSYEQYF
>TRBV2|TRBJ1-2|-|-
TGTGCCACCCAGATAGCCTATAACTATGGCTACACCTTC
CATQIAYNYGYTF
>TRBV19|TRBJ2-5|-|-
TGTGCCAGTAGTATTAAACGGGATCAAGAGACCCAGTACTTC
CASSIKRDQETQYF
>TRBV3-1|TRBJ1-6|-|TRBD1
TGTGCCAGCAGCCTAGGGACAGACCTAAGGTATAATTCACCCCTCCACTTT
CASSLGTDLRYNSPLHF
>TRBV19|TRBJ1-5|-|TRBD1
TGTGCCGCAGGACCAATCTCGGACAGGGGAACTAATCAGCCCCAGCATTTT
CAAGPISDRGTNQPQHF
>TRBV6-6|TRBJ2-1|few|TRBD2
TGTGCCAGCAGCCCTAGCGGGGGGCAGAGCTCCTACAATGAGCAGTTCTTC
CASSPSGGQSSYNEQFF
>TRBV7-2|TRBJ2-7|few|-
TGTGCCAGCAGCTCTCAACAGTCCTACGAGCAGTACTTC
CASSSQQSYEQYF
>TRBV7-2|TRBJ1-1|many|-
TGTGCCAGCAGCCGGGTCGGGGGACTGAACACTGAAGCTTTCTTT
CASSRVGGLNTEAFF
>TRBV12-3/TRBV12-4|TRBJ2-3|few|TRBD2
TGTGCCAGCAGTTTCGGGGGACTAGCGGGACCAGGAAGCACAGATACGCAGTATTTT
CASSFGGLAGPGSTDTQYF
>TRBV6-1|TRBJ1-1|-|-
TGTGCCAGCAGTCGCGAGGGAGGTGAAGCTTTCTTT
CASSREGGEAFF
>TRBV12-3/TRBV12-4|TRBJ1-2|-|-
TGTGCCAGCAGTTTAGATGGAGATAACTATGGCTACACCTTC
CASSLDGDNYGYTF
>TRBV19|TRBJ1-2|-|-
TGTGCCACCCTCGGGCCTGGCGCTAACTATGGCTACACCTTC
CATLGPGANYGYTF
>TRBV7-2|TRBJ1-3|-|-
TGTGCCAGCAGCGCATACAGGGCACCCGGAAACACCATATATTTT
CASSAYRAPGNTIYF
>TRBV20-1|TRBJ2-3|-|TRBD2
TGCAGTGCTATAGCGGGAGGCGCAGATACGCAGTATTTT
CSAIAGGADTQYF
>TRBV6-2/TRBV6-3|TRBJ2-1|-|-
TGTGCCAGCAGTTACTCGGGTCACAGTGAGCAGTTCTTC
CASSYSGHSEQFF
>TRBV7-6|TRBJ1-2|few|-
TGTGCCAGCAGCTCCGACCGCTATGGCTACACCTTC
CASSSDRYGYTF
>TRBV20-1|TRBJ2-7|-|-
TGCAGTGCTCCTCCACCAGGGCAGAACTACGAGCAGTACTTC
CSAPPPGQNYEQYF
>TRBV6-6|TRBJ2-7|-|-
TGTGCCAGCAGCCAAGGCCTGGGGATACTCTACGAGCAGTACTTC
CASSQGLGILYEQYF
>TRBV11-2|TRBJ2-1|few|-
TGTGCCAGCAGCTTGGACTTGACCAATGAGCAGTTCTTC
CASSLDLTNEQFF
>TRBV2|TRBJ2-2|once|-
TGTGCCAGCAGGGGACTTCAAAACACCGGGGAGCTGTTTTTT
CASRGLQNTGELFF
>TRBV20-1|TRBJ2-7|few|TRBD2
TGCAGTGCGAATTCCGGGACTAGCGGGAGATACGAGCAGTACTTC
CSANSGTSGRYEQYF
>TRBV7-2|TRBJ2-7|few|TRBD2
TGTGCCAGCAGCTTCTATAGCGGGAGCAGGAATTACGAGCAGTACTTC
CASSFYSGSRNYEQYF
>TRBV19|TRBJ2-7|-|TRBD1
TGTGCCAGTAGTATAGATCCGGGACAGGGGAACGAGCAGTACTTC
CASSIDPGQGNEQYF
>TRBV11-2|TRBJ2-1|many|-
TGTGCCAGCAGCTTAGGTCGCCACAATGAGCAGTTCTTC
CASSLGRHNEQFF
>TRBV6-1|TRBJ2-1|-|TRBD2
TGTGCCAGCAGTGAGGCGGGGGGGAAGGATGAGCAGTTCTTC
CASSEAGGKDEQFF
>TRBV2|TRBJ2-1|once|-
TGTGCCAGCAGTCCCACCATCCGGGACCCAGCTTCCTACAATGAGCAGTTCTTC
CASSPTIRDPASYNEQFF
>TRBV7-2|TRBJ2-7|-|TRBD1
TGTGCCAGCAGCTCCTGGGACAGTGGACCTTACGAGCAGTACTTC
CASSSWDSGPYEQYF
>TRBV14|TRBJ1-1|-|-
TGTGCCAGCAGCCAAGATCTTGGAAGTACTGAAGCTTTCTTT
CASSQDLGSTEAFF
>TRBV7-8|TRBJ1-2|few|-
TGTGCCAGCAGCAGGGGGGGGGCGCAGGGCTATGGCTACACCTTC
CASSRGGAQGYGYTF
>TRBV7-2|TRBJ2-2|-|TRBD2
TGTGCCAGCAGCTCTCTAGCGGGAGTGGCGAACACCGGGGAGCTGTTTTTT
CASSSLAGVANTGELFF
>TRBV7-2|TRBJ1-2|-|-
TGTGCCAGCAGCTTAAGTACACGCACTAACTATGGCTACACCTTC
CASSLSTRTNYGYTF
>TRBV20-1|TRBJ2-5|-|TRBD1
TGCAGTGCCCCGGGGGGACAGGGGGCAGAGACCCAGTACTTC
CSAPGGQGAETQYF
>TRBV7-2|TRBJ1-3|-|-
TGTGCCAGCAGCTTAGATATTGGAAACACCATATATTTT
CASSLDIGNTIYF
>TRBV29-1|TRBJ2-2|-|TRBD1
TGCAGCGTCCGAGGACAGGGGAACACCGGGGAGCTGTTTTTT
CSVRGQGNTGELFF
>TRBV10-3|TRBJ1-2|-|TRBD1
TGTGCCATCAGTGAGGAAGGACAGGTTAACTATGGCTACACCTTC
CAISEEGQVNYGYTF
>TRBV6-5|TRBJ2-3|-|-
TGTGCCACGGGCAGGGGGGCAGGTACGCAGTATTTT
CATGRGAGTQYF
>TRBV7-2|TRBJ2-7|-|-
TGTGCCAGCAGTAAGGCAGGGGACGAGCAGTACTTC
CASSKAGDEQYF
>TRBV29-1|TRBJ2-5|-|TRBD1
TGCAGCGCCCAACAAGCAGGGGGAGAGACCCAGTACTTC
CSAQQAGGETQYF
>TRBV28|TRBJ1-6|-|-
TGTGCCAGCAGTTTCTATGAGGGAATGGGTTCACCCCTCCACTTT
CASSFYEGMGSPLHF
>TRBV7-6|TRBJ2-3|many|TRBD2
TGTGCCAGCAGCTTGACTAGCGGGGGTACAGATACGCAGTATTTT
CASSLTSGGTDTQYF
>TRBV11-2|TRBJ2-5|-|-
TGTGCCAGCAGCCTCGGGGCGAAAGAGACCCAGTACTTC
CASSLGAKETQYF
>TRBV7-8|TRBJ1-2|few|TRBD1
TGTGCCAGCAGCTTTAACAGGGGGCAGAACTATGGCTACACCTTC
CASSFNRGQNYGYTF
>TRBV6-1|TRBJ1-1|few|-
TGTGCCAGCAGTGAGTACAGTACTAGCATGAACACTGAAGCTTTCTTT
CASSEYSTSMNTEAFF